This TCR beta chain was identified in a study of CD8 T cells in Susac syndrome. Random-hexamer reverse transcription was applied to roughly 0.5 to 1 ug RNA. immunoSEQ multiplex PCR amplified TCR beta CDR3 across 54 Vbeta, 13 Jbeta. TCRdb reanalysed the immunoSEQ multiplex PCR reads using MiXCR and keeps one entry per CDR3 protein. The sample carries about 180,000 distinct CDR3 sequences, 85% to 95% recorded once. The CDR3 runs to 15 residues. V lost 1 base to trimming and J lost 1 base; unmatched junction nucleotides: 4. Germline CDR1 reads MGHRA; CDR2 reads YSYEKL. This sequence joins TRBV4-1 and TRBJ2-7; 7 positions match TRBD1. The receptor's source is a human donor with multiple sclerosis. The specimen was CD8+ T cells from PBMCs. The CDR3 protein is CASSQVVTGSYEQYF. CDR3 DNA: TGCGCCAGCAGCCAAGTTGTGACAGGGTCCTACGAGCAGTACTTC.